This entry concerns a single TCR beta chain. Its antigen is currently unknown. This specimen belongs to a study of cytomegalovirus exposure and HLA in healthy donors. Broader study findings: A later analysis reported that several of the most significant clusters appeared to be linked to common viral pathogens, among them Epstein-Barr virus.

The PCR made use of 60 Vbeta and 13 Jbeta primers. Assay used: immunoSEQ multiplex PCR; TCRdb lists only in-frame clones, some missing. Of roughly 110,000 clones listed, 79% are singletons. The clonotype comes from a woman younger than 30 in good health and CMV-seropositive. Sequencing input: PBMCs.

The CDR3 loop is CASSLTGREAFF. The CDR3 DNA reads as TGTGCCAGCAGCCTGACAGGGAGGGAAGCTTTCTTT. The chain carries TRBV11-3 and TRBJ1-1, with 7 nucleotides matching TRBD1. Germline V lookup: CDR1 SGHNT, CDR2 YENEEA. The CDR3 consists of 12 residues. V was clipped by 5 bases and J by 8 bases; unmatched bases: 5.